The text below deals with one TCR beta chain. The record originates from a study of blood T cell repertoires in COVID-19. Across the whole study: In each case, the material was cDNA or gDNA derived from T cells, B-cell-depleted T cells, or PBMCs.

The CDR3 is 16 amino acids. Per the germline V gene, CDR1 is LGHDT and CDR2 is YNNKEL (reference sequence). The J segment lost 8 bases and the V segment lost 5 bases, leaving 16 bases of the junction unmatched. Authors' data handling: By means of reference gene primer amplification, nucleated cell counts were estimated. The table came from immunoSEQ multiplex PCR; TCRdb's copy has only in-frame clones and leaves some out. The V and J calls and clone size were taken over from that table, and D and trimming were inferred from the DNA. The sample holds fewer than 55,000 clones, around 90% seen once. The sequencing sample was made of peripheral blood. The chain recombines TRBV3-1 (or the pseudogene TRBV3-2) with TRBJ1-2; 8 bases map to TRBD1. The sequence was collected from a man aged 50-59 years with active COVID-19. CDR3 sequence: CASSARDRPYIGGYTF. The CDR3 bases are TGTGCCAGCAGCGCGCGGGACAGGCCATACATCGGGGGCTACACCTTC.